This TCR beta chain was documented in a study of graft-versus-host responses after intestinal transplantation. Study results and limitations: Recipient bone marrow held GvH clones, some seen earlier in ileum or blood.

Germline V gene data show CDR1 as SGHVS and CDR2 as FQNEAQ. Trimming removed 5 bases from V and 0 bases from J; junction bases left unmatched: 4. The CDR3 sequence is 14 residues long. Points on this clone: The antigen remains undetermined.

Generated by immunoSEQ multiplex PCR, the TCRdb table keeps only in-frame clones and is missing some. Of about 120,000 clones listed, approximately 95% are singletons. The sample consisted of unstimulated CD8+ T cells sorted from spleen or lymph node cells, taken before intestinal transplant. This clonotype originated in a human donor who received an intestinal transplant. The rearrangement links TRBV7-8 to TRBJ2-7; 7 bases match TRBD1. CDR3 sequence: CASSVTGNSYEQYF. CDR3 in DNA: TGTGCCAGCAGCGTGACAGGGAACTCCTACGAGCAGTACTTC.